This T cell receptor (beta chain) is from a study of beta chain features in type 1 diabetes. This CDR3 is built from 13 residues. V was shortened by 6 bases and J by 2 bases, with 11 bases between the two germline ends. CDR1 is MNHEY, CDR2 SVGAGI, per germline. A few counts support this clone. cDNA synthesis used the whole RNA isolate, giving expressed TCRB sequences. Assay: immunoSEQ multiplex PCR; the TCRdb copy retains only in-frame clones and omits some. The table has hundreds of thousands of clones, around 30% seen once. The chain is built from TRBV6-5 and TRBJ2-7; D ambiguous. The receptor was derived from a man younger than 35 in good health. Input material: naive CD4+ T cells from blood. DNA for the CDR3: TGTGCCAGCAGCTCGGCACGGGCCTACGAGCAGTACTTC. This gives the protein CASSSARAYEQYF.